The rows below give T cell receptor beta chains drawn from one sample of a study of vaccination and CD4 T cells after COVID-19. Their specific antigens are unknown. TCRdb reanalysed the PCR reads using MiXCR and keeps one entry per CDR3 protein. The sample has about 7,400 distinct CDR3 sequences, around 40% seen once; the top ten hold approximately 15%. The sequenced material came from CD4+ T cells from blood, cultured in vitro. Every receptor here comes from a human donor in good health. CDR3s include the opening cysteine and the closing phenylalanine or tryptophan. A D gene is named only where the DNA matches it firmly. Where a row states a size, it is once, few, many or the class of an expanded clone; other rows omit it.

size | J | D | V | CDR3 | DNA
few | TRBJ1-2 | TRBD1 | TRBV2 | CASSDRGNYGYTF | TGTGCCAGCAGCGACAGGGGAAACTATGGCTACACCTTC
. | TRBJ1-6 | . | TRBV2 | CASRVLGETYNSPLHF | TGTGCCAGCAGAGTCCTCGGTGAAACCTATAATTCACCCCTCCACTTT
. | TRBJ2-7 | TRBD1 | TRBV19 | CASSMDRGHEQYF | TGTGCCAGTAGTATGGACAGGGGGCATGAGCAGTACTTC
. | TRBJ2-7 | TRBD2 | TRBV19 | CASSPGTSGTYEQYF | TGTGCCAGTAGTCCCGGGACTAGCGGGACCTACGAGCAGTACTTC
. | TRBJ1-2 | . | TRBV6-5 | CASSYEGLGYTF | TGTGCCAGCAGTTACGAAGGATTAGGCTACACCTTC
once | TRBJ2-7 | . | TRBV6-4 | CASSPTGEPYEQYF | TGTGCCAGCAGCCCGACAGGAGAACCATACGAGCAGTACTTC
few | TRBJ1-1 | . | TRBV6-1 | CASIETGTEAFF | TGTGCCAGCATTGAAACGGGGACTGAAGCTTTCTTT
. | TRBJ2-3 | . | TRBV15 | CATSDVGRTDTQYF | TGTGCCACCAGCGACGTCGGACGCACAGATACGCAGTATTTT
few | TRBJ2-7 | TRBD2 | TRBV7-8 | CASSLGLAGGRGSYEQYF | TGTGCCAGCAGCTTAGGACTAGCGGGAGGTAGAGGCTCCTACGAGCAGTACTTC
. | TRBJ2-1 | . | TRBV25-1 | CASSPARGVDNEQFF | TGTGCCAGCAGTCCCGCCAGGGGAGTCGACAATGAGCAGTTCTTC
few | TRBJ1-2 | . | TRBV20-1 | CSASPLGNYGYTF | TGCAGTGCTAGTCCGTTGGGGAACTATGGCTACACCTTC
few | TRBJ1-5 | . | TRBV2 | CASSEYRGRSNQPQHF | TGTGCCAGCAGTGAATATCGGGGTAGGAGCAATCAGCCCCAGCATTTT
. | TRBJ1-1 | . | TRBV30 | CAWSVGRKNTEAFF | TGTGCCTGGAGTGTAGGCAGAAAGAACACTGAAGCTTTCTTT
. | TRBJ1-1 | . | TRBV5-1 | CASSPPGILNTEAFF | TGCGCCAGCAGCCCTCCCGGGATTCTAAACACTGAAGCTTTCTTT
. | TRBJ2-5 | TRBD2 | TRBV10-1 | CASSPAGAGETQYF | TGCGCCAGCAGCCCAGCGGGGGCTGGGGAGACCCAGTACTTC
. | TRBJ2-5 | . | TRBV11-2 | CASSLGLRGEETQYF | TGTGCCAGCAGCTTAGGATTACGGGGCGAGGAGACCCAGTACTTC
. | TRBJ2-4 | TRBD1 | TRBV7-9 | CASSTRGPENIQYF | TGTGCCAGCAGCACCAGGGGGCCCGAAAACATTCAGTACTTC
few | TRBJ2-7 | TRBD1 | TRBV11-2 | CASSRDRGDEQYF | TGTGCCAGCAGTCGAGACAGGGGGGACGAGCAGTACTTC
once | TRBJ2-2 | TRBD2 | TRBV6-2/TRBV6-3 | CASRRLAGGFGELFF | TGTGCCAGCAGGAGACTAGCGGGAGGTTTCGGGGAGCTGTTTTTT
. | TRBJ2-5 | . | TRBV7-2 | CASSLGSRSRGGVETQYF | TGTGCCAGCAGCTTAGGGTCTAGGTCGAGGGGGGGCGTAGAGACCCAGTACTTC
few | TRBJ2-4 | . | TRBV20-1 | CSARDSSRNIQYF | TGCAGTGCTCGTGACAGTTCCAGGAACATTCAGTACTTC
. | TRBJ2-7 | . | TRBV3-1 | CASSRSFHEQYF | TGTGCCAGCAGCCGGAGCTTTCACGAGCAGTACTTC
. | TRBJ2-2 | TRBD2 | TRBV4-2 | CASSQKPGLAGAGTGELFF | TGTGCCAGCAGCCAAAAACCGGGACTAGCGGGAGCGGGTACCGGGGAGCTGTTTTTT
few | TRBJ2-7 | TRBD1 | TRBV6-1 | CASSTEIQGAFSYEQYF | TGTGCCAGCAGTACCGAAATCCAGGGGGCGTTCTCCTACGAGCAGTACTTC
. | TRBJ1-2 | TRBD1 | TRBV5-5 | CASSQAPGGGYGYTF | TGTGCCAGCAGCCAAGCTCCAGGGGGCGGCTATGGCTACACCTTC
. | TRBJ1-1 | . | TRBV7-2 | CASSFRGLNTEAFF | TGTGCCAGCAGCTTCAGGGGACTGAACACTGAAGCTTTCTTT
few | TRBJ1-5 | . | TRBV7-2 | CASSRDNFLPQHF | TGTGCCAGCAGCCGAGACAATTTCTTACCCCAGCATTTT
few | TRBJ2-7 | TRBD2 | TRBV20-1 | CSASRGLAGSYEQYF | TGCAGTGCTTCTAGAGGACTAGCGGGATCCTACGAGCAGTACTTC
. | TRBJ1-4 | . | TRBV19 | CASSIFVPGRIDEKLFF | TGTGCCAGTAGTATATTTGTTCCAGGGCGGATTGATGAAAAACTGTTTTTT
. | TRBJ2-2 | TRBD2 | TRBV29-1 | CSVDGLAGGTGELFF | TGCAGCGTTGATGGACTAGCGGGTGGCACCGGGGAGCTGTTTTTT
. | TRBJ1-4 | TRBD1 | TRBV19 | CASSSRTGGNEKLFF | TGTGCCAGTAGTAGCAGGACAGGGGGGAATGAAAAACTGTTTTTT
. | TRBJ2-7 | TRBD2 | TRBV20-1 | CSVIAGRSYEQYF | TGCAGTGTGATAGCGGGCCGCTCCTACGAGCAGTACTTC
medium-sized | TRBJ1-6 | TRBD1 | TRBV20-1 | CSARGRGPLNSPLHF | TGCAGTGCTAGAGGCAGGGGGCCGCTTAATTCACCCCTCCACTTT
. | TRBJ2-3 | TRBD2 | TRBV4-3 | CASSRLAGVADTQYF | TGCGCCAGCAGCCGACTAGCGGGGGTTGCAGATACGCAGTATTTT
. | TRBJ2-7 | . | TRBV6-1 | CASTGIYEQYF | TGTGCCAGCACTGGAATCTACGAGCAGTACTTC
. | TRBJ2-2 | TRBD1 | TRBV15 | CATSRTRGSGELFF | TGTGCCACCAGCAGAACCAGGGGGTCCGGGGAGCTGTTTTTT
. | TRBJ2-7 | TRBD1 | TRBV19 | CASSIRDRGRDEQYF | TGTGCCAGTAGTATACGTGACAGGGGGCGCGACGAGCAGTACTTC
. | TRBJ2-2 | . | TRBV9 | CASSVVGGANTGELFF | TGTGCCAGCAGCGTAGTGGGCGGCGCGAACACCGGGGAGCTGTTTTTT
. | TRBJ2-7 | . | TRBV7-9 | CASSPRAYVEQYF | TGTGCCAGCAGCCCAAGGGCCTATGTCGAGCAGTACTTC
few | TRBJ1-1 | . | TRBV12-3/TRBV12-4 | CASSSQGRGNTEAFF | TGTGCCAGCAGTTCACAGGGTAGGGGGAACACTGAAGCTTTCTTT
few | TRBJ2-1 | . | TRBV20-1 | CSARPGRYNEQFF | TGCAGTGCTAGGCCGGGGAGATACAATGAGCAGTTCTTC
. | TRBJ1-2 | . | TRBV6-1 | CASSDQARYTF | TGTGCCAGCAGTGATCAGGCGCGCTACACCTTC
. | TRBJ2-7 | TRBD2 | TRBV28 | CASRKSGTSREQYF | TGTGCCAGCAGAAAATCCGGGACTAGTCGTGAGCAGTACTTC
. | TRBJ2-3 | . | TRBV7-7 | CASSFQVGDTQYF | TGTGCCAGCAGCTTCCAGGTGGGAGATACGCAGTATTTT
. | TRBJ1-6 | TRBD1 | TRBV6-5 | CASSYLKIGQGAYSPLHF | TGTGCCAGCAGTTACCTAAAAATTGGACAGGGCGCTTATTCACCCCTCCACTTT
few | TRBJ2-7 | . | TRBV21-1 | CASSEVELYEQYF | TGTGCCAGCAGCGAGGTTGAGCTATACGAGCAGTACTTC
few | TRBJ2-3 | . | TRBV7-8 | CASSSPGGADTQYF | TGTGCCAGCAGCTCCCCCGGGGGCGCAGATACGCAGTATTTT
. | TRBJ2-5 | . | TRBV19 | CASSTPLTGLNGAETQYF | TGTGCCAGTAGTACCCCCCTAACCGGACTTAATGGGGCAGAGACCCAGTACTTC
few | TRBJ2-1 | . | TRBV7-2 | CASSLARSSNEQFF | TGTGCCAGCAGCTTAGCGCGCAGCTCCAATGAGCAGTTCTTC